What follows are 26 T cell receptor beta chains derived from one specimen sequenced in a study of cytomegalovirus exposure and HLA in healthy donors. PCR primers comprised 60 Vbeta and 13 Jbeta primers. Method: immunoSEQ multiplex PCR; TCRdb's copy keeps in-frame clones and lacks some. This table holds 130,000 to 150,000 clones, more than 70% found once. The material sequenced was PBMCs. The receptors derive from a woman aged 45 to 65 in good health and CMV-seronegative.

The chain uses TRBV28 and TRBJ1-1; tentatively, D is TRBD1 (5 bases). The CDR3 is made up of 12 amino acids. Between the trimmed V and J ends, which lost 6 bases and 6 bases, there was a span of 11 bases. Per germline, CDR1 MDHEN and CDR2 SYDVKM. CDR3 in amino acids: CASRLQGSEAFF. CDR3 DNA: TGTGCCAGCAGGCTGCAGGGTTCTGAAGCTTTCTTT.

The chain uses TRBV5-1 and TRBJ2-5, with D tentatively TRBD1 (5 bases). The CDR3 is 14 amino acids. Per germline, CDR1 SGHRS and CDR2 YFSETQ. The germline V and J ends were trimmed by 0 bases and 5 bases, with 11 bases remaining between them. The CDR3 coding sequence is TGCGCCAGCAGCTTGGATCAGGGCCCCGAGACCCAGTACTTC. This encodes CASSLDQGPETQYF.

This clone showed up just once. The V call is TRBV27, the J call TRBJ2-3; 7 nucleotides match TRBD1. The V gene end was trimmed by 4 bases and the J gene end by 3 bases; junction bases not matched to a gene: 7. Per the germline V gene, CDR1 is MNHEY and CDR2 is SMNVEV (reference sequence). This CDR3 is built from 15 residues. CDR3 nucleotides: TGTGCCAGCAGTTCTGGAAACAGGGGAACAGATACGCAGTATTTT. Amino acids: CASSSGNRGTDTQYF.

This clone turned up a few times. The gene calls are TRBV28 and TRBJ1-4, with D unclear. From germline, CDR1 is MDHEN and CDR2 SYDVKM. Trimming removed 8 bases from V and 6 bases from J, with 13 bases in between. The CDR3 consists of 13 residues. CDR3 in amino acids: CASLRGRDEKLFF. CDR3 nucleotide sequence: TGTGCCAGCTTACGAGGGAGGGATGAAAAACTGTTTTTT.

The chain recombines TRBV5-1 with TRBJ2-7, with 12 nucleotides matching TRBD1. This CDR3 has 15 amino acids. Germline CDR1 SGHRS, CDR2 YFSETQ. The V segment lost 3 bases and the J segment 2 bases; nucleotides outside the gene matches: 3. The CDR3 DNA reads TGCGCCAGCAGCTCCGGGACAGGGGGCCCCTACGAGCAGTACTTC. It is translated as CASSSGTGGPYEQYF.

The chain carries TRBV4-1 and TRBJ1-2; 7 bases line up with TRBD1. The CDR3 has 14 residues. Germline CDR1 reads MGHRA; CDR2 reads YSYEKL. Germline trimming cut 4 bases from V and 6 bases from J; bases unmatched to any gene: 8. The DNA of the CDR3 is TGCGCCAGCAGCCCTGACAGGGACGTTGATGGCTACACCTTC. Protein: CASSPDRDVDGYTF.

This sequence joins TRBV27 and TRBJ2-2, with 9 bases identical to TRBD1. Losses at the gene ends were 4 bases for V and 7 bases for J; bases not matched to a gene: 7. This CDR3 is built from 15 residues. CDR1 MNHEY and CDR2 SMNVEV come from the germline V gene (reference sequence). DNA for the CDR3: TGTGCCAGCAGTTACCAAACAGGGGGCAACGGGGAGCTGTTTTTT. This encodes CASSYQTGGNGELFF.

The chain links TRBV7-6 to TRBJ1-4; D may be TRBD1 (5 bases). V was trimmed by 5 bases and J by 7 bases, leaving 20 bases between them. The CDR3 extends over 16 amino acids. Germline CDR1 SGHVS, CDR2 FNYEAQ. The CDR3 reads CASSPRYRSSPEKLFF. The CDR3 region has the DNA TGTGCCAGCAGCCCCCGATACAGGTCTTCTCCTGAAAAACTGTTTTTT. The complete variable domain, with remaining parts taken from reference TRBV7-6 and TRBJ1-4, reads GAGVSQSPRYKVTKRGQDVALRCDPISGHVSLYWYRQALGQGPEFLTYFNYEAQQDKSGLPNDRFSAERPEGSISTLTIQRTEQRDSAMYRCASSPRYRSSPEKLFFGSGTQLSVL.

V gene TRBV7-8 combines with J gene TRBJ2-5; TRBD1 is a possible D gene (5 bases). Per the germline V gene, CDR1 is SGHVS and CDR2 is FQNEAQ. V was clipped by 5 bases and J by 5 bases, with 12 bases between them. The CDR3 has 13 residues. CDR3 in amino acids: CASSVRDLETQYF. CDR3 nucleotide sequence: TGTGCCAGCAGCGTCAGGGATCTGGAGACCCAGTACTTC.

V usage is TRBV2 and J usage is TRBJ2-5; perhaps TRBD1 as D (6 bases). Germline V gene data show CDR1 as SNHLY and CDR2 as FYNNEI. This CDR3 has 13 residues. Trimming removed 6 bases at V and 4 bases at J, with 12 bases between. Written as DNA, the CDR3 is TGTGCCAGCAGCGGGACAATGGGAGAGACCCAGTACTTC. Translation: CASSGTMGETQYF.

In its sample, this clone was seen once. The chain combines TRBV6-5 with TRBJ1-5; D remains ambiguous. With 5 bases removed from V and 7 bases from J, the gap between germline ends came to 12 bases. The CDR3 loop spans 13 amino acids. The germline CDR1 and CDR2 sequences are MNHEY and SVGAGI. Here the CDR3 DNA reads TGTGCCAGCAGTCGAGCGGGGATGCAGCCCCAGCATTTT. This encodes CASSRAGMQPQHF.

The CDR3 DNA reads as TGCGCCAGCAGCCAAGACCCGGGAAGTAATGAAAAACTGTTTTTT. Protein product: CASSQDPGSNEKLFF. The chain employs TRBV4-1 and TRBJ1-4; D gene uncertain. V lost 0 bases and J 4 bases, leaving 9 bases between the germline ends. Germline values: CDR1 MGHRA, CDR2 YSYEKL. The CDR3 extends over 15 amino acids.

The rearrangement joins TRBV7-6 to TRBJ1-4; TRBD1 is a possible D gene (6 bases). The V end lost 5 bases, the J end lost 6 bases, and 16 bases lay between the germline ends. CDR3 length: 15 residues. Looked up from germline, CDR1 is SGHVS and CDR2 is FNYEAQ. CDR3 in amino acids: CASSLSGGGYEKLFF. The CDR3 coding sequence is TGTGCCAGCAGCCTAAGCGGGGGGGGCTATGAAAAACTGTTTTTT.

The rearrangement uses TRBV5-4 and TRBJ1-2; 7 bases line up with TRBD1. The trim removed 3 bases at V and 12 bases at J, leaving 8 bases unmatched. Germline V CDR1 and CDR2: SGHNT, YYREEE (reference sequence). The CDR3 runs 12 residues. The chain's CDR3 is CASSSTGAGNTF. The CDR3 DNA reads TGTGCCAGCAGCTCCACAGGGGCAGGGAACACCTTC.

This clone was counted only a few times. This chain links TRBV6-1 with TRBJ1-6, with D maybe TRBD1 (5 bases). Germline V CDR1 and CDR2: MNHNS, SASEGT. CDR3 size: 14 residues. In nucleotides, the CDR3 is TGTGCGGGGGGAGACTTCAACTATAATTCACCCCTCCACTTT. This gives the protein CAGGDFNYNSPLHF.

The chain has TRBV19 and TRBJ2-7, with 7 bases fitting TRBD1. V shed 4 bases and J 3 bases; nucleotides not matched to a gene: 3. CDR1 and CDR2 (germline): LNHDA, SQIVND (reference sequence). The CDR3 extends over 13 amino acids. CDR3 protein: CASSRDRYYEQYF. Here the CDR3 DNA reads TGTGCCAGTAGTAGGGACAGATACTACGAGCAGTACTTC. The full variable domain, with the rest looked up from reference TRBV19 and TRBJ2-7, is DGGITQSPKYLFRKEGQNVTLSCEQNLNHDAMYWYRQDPGQGLRLIYYSQIVNDFQKGDIAEGYSVSREKKESFPLTVTSAQKNPTAFYLCASSRDRYYEQYFGPGTRLTVT.

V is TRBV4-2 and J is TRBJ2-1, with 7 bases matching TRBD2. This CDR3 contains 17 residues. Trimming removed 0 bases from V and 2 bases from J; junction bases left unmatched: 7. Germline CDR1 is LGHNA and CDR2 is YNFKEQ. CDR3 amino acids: CASSQEIGGGTYNEQFF. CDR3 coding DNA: TGTGCCAGCAGCCAAGAAATCGGCGGGGGAACCTACAATGAGCAGTTCTTC.

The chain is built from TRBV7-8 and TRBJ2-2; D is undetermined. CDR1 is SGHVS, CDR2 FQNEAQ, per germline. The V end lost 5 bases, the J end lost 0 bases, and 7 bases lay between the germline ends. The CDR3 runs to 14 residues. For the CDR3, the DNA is TGTGCCAGCAGCCCCAGGACGAACACCGGGGAGCTGTTTTTT. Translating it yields CASSPRTNTGELFF.

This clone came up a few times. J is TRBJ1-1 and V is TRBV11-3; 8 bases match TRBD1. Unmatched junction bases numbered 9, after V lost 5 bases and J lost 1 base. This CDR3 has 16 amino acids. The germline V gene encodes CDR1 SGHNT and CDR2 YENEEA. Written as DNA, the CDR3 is TGTGCCAGCAGCCACTATTCGACAGGGGCGAACACTGAAGCTTTCTTT. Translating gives CASSHYSTGANTEAFF.

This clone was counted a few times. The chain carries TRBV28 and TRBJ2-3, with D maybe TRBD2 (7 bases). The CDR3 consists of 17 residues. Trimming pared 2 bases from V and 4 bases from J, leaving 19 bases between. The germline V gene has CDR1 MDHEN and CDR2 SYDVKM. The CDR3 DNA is TGTGCCAGCAGTTTAAGGAGGGGGGGGGCCCTGGCAGATACGCAGTATTTT. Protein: CASSLRRGGALADTQYF.

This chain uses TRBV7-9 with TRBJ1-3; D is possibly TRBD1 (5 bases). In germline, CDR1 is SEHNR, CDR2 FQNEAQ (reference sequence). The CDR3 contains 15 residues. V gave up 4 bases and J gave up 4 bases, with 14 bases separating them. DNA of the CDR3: TGTGCCAGCAGCTCCCTAAGGGGTAAAGGAAACACCATATATTTT. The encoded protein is CASSSLRGKGNTIYF.

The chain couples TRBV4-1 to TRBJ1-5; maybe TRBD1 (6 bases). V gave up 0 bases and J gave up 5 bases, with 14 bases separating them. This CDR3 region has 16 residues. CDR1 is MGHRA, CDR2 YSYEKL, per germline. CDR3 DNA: TGCGCCAGCAGCCAAGATATATCACAGGGATATCAGCCCCAGCATTTT. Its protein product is CASSQDISQGYQPQHF.

The CDR3 DNA reads as TGCGCCAGCAGTGATTTCCAACCCGGGACAGGGCACTACGAGCAGTACTTC. This translates into CASSDFQPGTGHYEQYF. V usage is TRBV10-1 and J usage is TRBJ2-7; 9 positions match TRBD1. The CDR3 covers 17 residues. Germline CDR1 and CDR2: WNHNN and SYGVQD (reference sequence). Germline trimming cut 3 bases from V and 3 bases from J; bases unmatched to any gene: 12.

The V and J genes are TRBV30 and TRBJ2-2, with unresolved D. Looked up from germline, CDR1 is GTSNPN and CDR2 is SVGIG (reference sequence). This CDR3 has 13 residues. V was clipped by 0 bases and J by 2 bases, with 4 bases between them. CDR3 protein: CAWSVQNTGELFF. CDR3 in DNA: TGTGCCTGGAGTGTACAAAACACCGGGGAGCTGTTTTTT.

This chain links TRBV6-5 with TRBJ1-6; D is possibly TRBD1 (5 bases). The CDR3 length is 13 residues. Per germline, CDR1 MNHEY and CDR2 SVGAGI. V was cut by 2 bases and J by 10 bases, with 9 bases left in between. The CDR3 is CASSYRGMSPLHF. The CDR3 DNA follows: TGTGCCAGCAGTTACAGGGGCATGTCACCCCTCCACTTT.

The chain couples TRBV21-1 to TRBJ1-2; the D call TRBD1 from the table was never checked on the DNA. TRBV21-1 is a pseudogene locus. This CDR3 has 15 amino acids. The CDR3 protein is CASSKADRDNYGYTF. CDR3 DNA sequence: TGTGCCAGCAGCAAAGCGGACAGGGATAACTATGGCTACACCTTC.